Below are 25 T cell receptor beta chains sequenced from a single sample in a study of T cells in localized non-small cell lung cancer. Measured with immunoSEQ multiplex PCR; TCRdb has only the in-frame clones, and not every one. The table lists 90,000 to 95,000 clones, roughly 93% of them singletons. Sequencing was performed on PBMCs, taken before any cancer treatment. The source is a woman aged 35 to 70 with stage II squamous cell lung carcinoma.

This clone was seen a handful of times. The CDR3 loop is CASSGGGGRTWDNEQFF. The DNA for the CDR3 is TGTGCCAGTAGTGGTGGCGGTGGGAGGACCTGGGATAATGAGCAGTTCTTC. The J gene is TRBJ2-1, the V gene TRBV19; maybe TRBD2 (6 bases). The CDR3 length is 17 residues. Germline-derived CDR1 and CDR2 are LNHDA and SQIVND (reference sequence). Trimming cost V 5 bases and J 7 bases, with 24 bases left between them.

The genes are TRBV6-5 and TRBJ2-3; a possible D gene is TRBD1 (5 bases). Trimming pared 7 bases from V and 0 bases from J, leaving 14 bases between. Germline V gives CDR1 MNHEY, CDR2 SVGAGI. The CDR3 totals 15 residues. CDR3 protein: CASMSGKPSTDTQYF. As DNA, the CDR3 is TGTGCCAGCATGTCAGGGAAACCTAGCACAGATACGCAGTATTTT.

The gene calls are TRBV6-5 and TRBJ1-1, with 7 positions matching TRBD1. Trimming removed 5 bases from V and 5 bases from J; junction bases left unmatched: 8. This CDR3 spans 14 amino acids. Germline CDR1 is MNHEY and CDR2 is SVGAGI. The CDR3 DNA sequence: TGTGCCAGCAGTATCCGACAGGGTGGGACTGAAGCTTTCTTT. Its translation: CASSIRQGGTEAFF.

The chain carries TRBV10-3 and TRBJ1-1, with no clear D. Trimming stripped 4 bases from V and 7 bases from J, with 13 bases between. The CDR3 extends over 13 amino acids. Germline CDR1 is ENHRY and CDR2 is SYGVKD. CDR3: CAISVGKGGEAFF. CDR3 bases: TGTGCCATCAGTGTCGGGAAAGGCGGTGAAGCTTTCTTT.

The chain carries TRBV28 and TRBJ2-3, with D tentatively TRBD1 (6 bases). CDR1 MDHEN and CDR2 SYDVKM come from the germline V gene. V lost 10 bases to trimming and J lost 0 bases, with 20 bases between them. This CDR3 spans 16 amino acids. CDR3 loop: CAIDFPGHLSTDTQYF. CDR3 DNA sequence: TGTGCCATCGACTTTCCGGGACACCTTAGCACAGATACGCAGTATTTT.

The genes are TRBV11-3 and TRBJ2-1, with D maybe TRBD1 (5 bases). CDR3 size: 17 residues. The germline V gene has CDR1 SGHNT and CDR2 YENEEA. Trimming took off 0 bases at V and 0 bases at J, with 12 bases between the two ends. The CDR3 protein is CASSLDWGTSSYNEQFF. The CDR3 DNA follows: TGTGCCAGCAGCTTAGATTGGGGCACCAGCTCCTACAATGAGCAGTTCTTC.

On this clone: The same CDR3 also results from other DNA sequences found in this sample. The gene calls are TRBV29-1 and TRBJ1-1; possible D gene TRBD1, 6 bases. Trimming took 0 bases from V and 11 from J, leaving 13 bases between them. The germline V gene has CDR1 SQVTM and CDR2 ANQGSEA. This CDR3 comprises 12 residues. DNA for the CDR3: TGCAGCGTTGAAGAGGAACAGGGTTTTGCTTTCTTT. It yields the protein CSVEEEQGFAFF.

The chain links TRBV30 to TRBJ2-5, with D tentatively TRBD2 (7 bases). This CDR3 region has 13 residues. The V gene's germline CDR1 is GTSNPN and CDR2 SVGIG (reference sequence). The V end was cut by 4 bases, the J end by 7 bases, with 16 bases between. The CDR3, as DNA: TGTGCCTGGACTCCACAGGGAGGGGGGACCCAGTACTTC. This gives the protein CAWTPQGGGTQYF. Together with reference TRBV30 and TRBJ2-5, the CDR3 gives the full variable domain: SQTIHQWPATLVQPVGSPLSLECTVEGTSNPNLYWYRQAAGRGLQLLFYSVGIGQISSEVPQNLSASRPQDRQFILSSKKLLLSDSGFYLCAWTPQGGGTQYFGPGTRLLVL.

This chain uses TRBV15 with TRBJ1-5; TRBD1 might be the D (6 bases). This CDR3 is 16 amino acids long. Trimming removed 0 bases at V and 7 bases at J, with 16 bases between. The germline V gene has CDR1 LNHNV and CDR2 YYDKDF (reference sequence). The CDR3 coding sequence is TGTGCCACCAGCAGAGATTTAGCGGGGGCCGGACAGCCCCAGCATTTT. Translation gives CATSRDLAGAGQPQHF.

This chain links TRBV18 with TRBJ2-7; possible D gene TRBD2, 6 bases. The length of the CDR3 is 15 residues. The germline V and J ends were trimmed by 6 bases and 0 bases, with 15 bases remaining between them. Germline V gene sequence: CDR1 KGHSH, CDR2 LQKENI. Here the CDR3 DNA reads TGTGCCAGCTCGACCGGGGGAGCCCTCTCCTACGAGCAGTACTTC. Translated, it gives CASSTGGALSYEQYF.

This chain links TRBV28 with TRBJ1-5; D is unresolved. The CDR3 has 14 amino acids. Germline V gene sequence: CDR1 MDHEN, CDR2 SYDVKM. V shed 3 bases and J shed 3 bases, with 9 bases lying between them. The CDR3 nucleotides are TGTGCCAGCAGTTTGCGGTGGGACAATCAGCCCCAGCATTTT. The encoded protein is CASSLRWDNQPQHF.

The V and J genes are TRBV28 and TRBJ2-1; TRBD2 matches 13 bases. This CDR3 is 14 amino acids long. Germline trimming cut 10 bases from V and 9 bases from J; bases unmatched to any gene: 9. Germline loops: CDR1 MDHEN, CDR2 SYDVKM. CDR3 protein: CATKLAGGPGEQFF. CDR3 nucleotide sequence: TGTGCCACCAAACTAGCGGGGGGGCCCGGTGAGCAGTTCTTC.

This chain joins TRBV6-6 and TRBJ1-2; D not resolved. Germline V gene data show CDR1 as MNHNY and CDR2 as SVGAGI (reference sequence). This CDR3 has 15 residues. V was cut by 7 bases and J by 8 bases, with 23 bases left in between. The CDR3: CASTLRKGQKGGYTF. The CDR3 nucleotides are TGTGCCAGCACTCTACGAAAGGGCCAAAAAGGGGGCTACACCTTC.

The chain combines TRBV30 with TRBJ2-1, with TRBD2 identical over 11 bases. Germline V lookup: CDR1 GTSNPN, CDR2 SVGIG (reference sequence). With 1 base clipped from V and 5 bases from J, the junction kept 13 bases outside the gene matches. This CDR3 is built from 18 residues. CDR3 sequence (DNA): TGTGCCTGGAGTGATCCGACTAGCGGGGTAGTATGTGACAATGAGCAGTTCTTC. Protein: CAWSDPTSGVVCDNEQFF.

The rearrangement uses TRBV11-2 and TRBJ2-3; D remains ambiguous. V was shortened by 1 base and J by 1 base, with 6 bases between the two germline ends. This CDR3 contains 14 residues. The V gene's germline CDR1 is SGHAT and CDR2 FQNNGV. The CDR3 spells CASSLVGRTDTQYF. The CDR3 DNA reads TGTGCCAGCAGCTTAGTAGGCCGCACAGATACGCAGTATTTT.

This rearrangement joins TRBV5-1 to TRBJ1-1; 9 bases match TRBD1. CDR1 and CDR2 from the germline V gene are SGHRS and YFSETQ. With V trimmed by 1 base and J by 0 bases, 7 bases remained unmatched. The CDR3 spans 17 residues. CDR3 sequence: CASSLKTGGFMNTEAFF. CDR3 bases: TGCGCCAGCAGCTTGAAAACAGGGGGCTTCATGAACACTGAAGCTTTCTTT.

This clone was found once. This sequence joins TRBV5-1 and TRBJ2-3; 8 nucleotides match TRBD2. The CDR3 is 17 amino acids. Germline assignment: CDR1 SGHRS and CDR2 YFSETQ. The J segment lost 5 bases and the V segment lost 0 bases, leaving 11 bases of the junction unmatched. CDR3 residues: CASSLGLAGPRGDTQYF. CDR3 sequence (DNA): TGCGCCAGCAGCTTGGGCCTAGCGGGCCCACGGGGAGATACGCAGTATTTT.

V is TRBV7-9 and J is TRBJ2-7; 9 bases align to TRBD1. This CDR3 has 13 amino acids. The junction had 2 bases not matched to a gene; V was cut back by 5 bases and J by 3 bases. Per the germline V gene, CDR1 is SEHNR and CDR2 is FQNEAQ (reference sequence). CDR3 in amino acids: CASSRGQGYEQYF. The CDR3 DNA reads TGTGCCAGCAGCCGGGGACAGGGCTACGAGCAGTACTTC.

The J gene is TRBJ1-5, the V gene TRBV5-1; D gene unclear. The CDR3 consists of 15 residues. The V and J ends lost 1 base and 0 bases respectively, with 8 bases between them. CDR1 is SGHRS and CDR2 is YFSETQ in the germline V gene. The CDR3 loop reads CASSLNGDSNQPQHF. DNA of the CDR3: TGCGCCAGCAGCTTGAACGGTGATAGCAATCAGCCCCAGCATTTT.

This rearrangement joins TRBV6-5 to TRBJ2-1; 7 bases line up with TRBD2. In germline, CDR1 is MNHEY, CDR2 SVGAGI. CDR3 length equals 14 residues. The junction had 9 bases not matched to a gene; V was cut back by 8 bases and J by 5 bases. CDR3 sequence: CASWGSGLNNEQFF. Written as DNA, the CDR3 is TGTGCCAGCTGGGGTAGCGGGCTTAACAATGAGCAGTTCTTC.

The chain uses TRBV19 and TRBJ2-1, with 12 positions matching TRBD2. The germline gives CDR1 LNHDA, CDR2 SQIVND (reference sequence). With 3 bases clipped from V and 0 bases from J, the junction kept 18 bases outside the gene matches. This CDR3 spans 22 amino acids. In DNA, the CDR3 is TGTGCCAGTAGTATTGGAAAAACTAGCGGGGGGTTCGGAAAGTTCTCCTACAATGAGCAGTTCTTC. It translates to CASSIGKTSGGFGKFSYNEQFF.

A note on this clone: One end of the junction fails to match germline, which may point to a read error. The genes are TRBV6-5 and TRBJ1-2; 10 bases match TRBD1. Germline CDR1 MNHEY, CDR2 SVGAGI. This CDR3 has 16 amino acids. The CDR3 reads CASSYLRTGGSYGYAF. As DNA, the CDR3 is TGTGCCAGCAGTTACCTTCGGACAGGGGGGAGCTATGGCTACGCCTTC.

This rearrangement joins TRBV29-1 to TRBJ2-5, with 9 bases aligning to TRBD1. This CDR3 has 13 amino acids. CDR1 is SQVTM, CDR2 ANQGSEA, per germline. V trimming: 7 bases; J trimming: 4 bases; junction bases outside the gene matches: 7. CDR3 in DNA: TGCAGCGGCCAACAGGGGGCCCGAGAGACCCAGTACTTC. Translation gives CSGQQGARETQYF.

V is TRBV19 and J is TRBJ2-2; 7 bases fit TRBD1. This CDR3 region has 13 residues. The trim removed 6 bases at V and 6 bases at J, leaving 4 bases unmatched. Germline-derived CDR1 and CDR2 are LNHDA and SQIVND (reference sequence). CDR3 loop: CASRGTGAGELFF. The CDR3 bases are TGTGCCAGTAGAGGTACAGGGGCCGGGGAGCTGTTTTTT.

The V and J genes are TRBV9 and TRBJ1-2; 7 bases fit TRBD1. The ends lost 4 bases at V and 6 bases at J; junction bases unmatched: 9. The length of the CDR3 is 14 residues. Germline loops: CDR1 SGDLS, CDR2 YYNGEE. The CDR3 here is CASSRPGQWDGYTF. DNA for the CDR3: TGTGCCAGCAGCCGACCGGGACAGTGGGATGGCTACACCTTC.